A single sample gave rise to the 19 T cell receptor beta chains below, sequenced in a study. Treg sorting used a CD4+CD25+CD127-/low gate. TCRdb re-analysed the 5' RACE reads in MiXCR, keeping a single row per CDR3 protein. The sample has fewer than 65,000 distinct CDR3 sequences, around 21% seen once; the top ten hold roughly 3.2%. What was sequenced was tumor-infiltrating Tregs sorted from the breast tumor. The receptors were sampled from a female donor with breast cancer.

The sample holds a few counts of this clonotype. This chain connects TRBV3-1 to TRBJ2-7; D call uncertain. The germline V gene encodes CDR1 LGHDT and CDR2 YNNKEL (reference sequence). Trimming shortened V by 2 bases and J by 3 bases, and 5 bases separated the two germline ends. The CDR3 runs to 12 residues. In nucleotides, the CDR3 is TGTGCCAGCAGCCAAAGGAACTACGAGCAGTACTTC. Translation gives CASSQRNYEQYF.

The rearrangement uses TRBV7-2 and TRBJ2-5; D perhaps matches TRBD1 (6 bases). Trimming removed 6 bases at V and 5 bases at J, with 16 bases between. Germline-derived CDR1 and CDR2 are SGHTA and FQGNSA. This CDR3 contains 14 residues. In DNA, the CDR3 is TGTGCCAGCAGGTCGGGACACCCGCGGGAGACCCAGTACTTC. It yields the protein CASRSGHPRETQYF.

The rearrangement uses TRBV12-3 or TRBV12-4 and TRBJ1-5; unclear D gene. V shed 5 bases and J shed 0 bases, with 8 bases lying between them. There are 14 residues in the CDR3. Here the CDR3 reads CASSPGSSNQPQHF. The CDR3 DNA follows: TGTGCCAGCAGTCCGGGGTCTAGCAATCAGCCCCAGCATTTT.

This clonotype showed up just once. The junction departs from germline at one end; a sequencing error may be responsible. This chain joins TRBV4-1 and TRBJ2-1, with 8 bases that match TRBD2. Per germline, CDR1 MGHRA and CDR2 YSYEKL. This CDR3 region has 16 residues. The CDR3 DNA sequence: TGCACCAGCAGCCAACTTCTAGCGGGCCTCAAAAATGAGCAGTTCTTC. As protein: CTSSQLLAGLKNEQFF.

This clonotype was counted a few times. The genes are TRBV29-1 and TRBJ2-3; D not resolved. CDR3 length equals 14 residues. The germline gives CDR1 SQVTM, CDR2 ANQGSEA. V lost 4 bases and J lost 2, with 13 bases in between. CDR3 amino acids: CSVVGYTITDTQYF. CDR3 DNA sequence: TGCAGCGTTGTTGGGTACACCATCACAGATACGCAGTATTTT.

This clonotype was seen more than once but under ten times. The V and J genes are TRBV7-2 and TRBJ1-5, with D maybe TRBD1 (5 bases). In germline, CDR1 is SGHTA, CDR2 FQGNSA. Trimming took off 2 bases at V and 2 bases at J, with 10 bases between the two ends. The CDR3 is 15 residues long. This chain's CDR3 is CASSLRGTGNQPQHF. The DNA of the CDR3 is TGTGCCAGCAGCTTAAGAGGGACTGGCAATCAGCCCCAGCATTTT.

The chain joins TRBV3-1 to TRBJ2-7; 14 positions agree with TRBD2. Germline trimming cut 0 bases from V and 6 bases from J; bases unmatched to any gene: 4. This CDR3 contains 16 residues. Germline lookup yields CDR1 LGHDT and CDR2 YNNKEL (reference sequence). The CDR3 is CASSQDGLAGGFEQYF. The CDR3 region has the DNA TGTGCCAGCAGCCAAGATGGACTAGCGGGAGGATTCGAGCAGTACTTC.

The J gene is TRBJ2-3, the V gene TRBV12-3 or TRBV12-4, with D perhaps matching TRBD1 (8 bases). V was clipped by 7 bases and J by 6 bases, with 20 bases between them. The CDR3 is 15 residues long. CDR3: CASTSRGQGGDTQYF. The CDR3 bases are TGTGCCAGCACCTCGCGCGGACAGGGAGGGGATACGCAGTATTTT.

This chain uses TRBV20-1 with TRBJ2-2, with 9 bases that match TRBD2. V lost 1 base and J lost 0; bases outside the gene matches: 3. CDR3 size: 16 residues. Germline V CDR1 and CDR2: DFQATT, SNEGSKA (reference sequence). The CDR3 here is CSARASGVSNTGELFF. The CDR3 region has the DNA TGCAGTGCTAGAGCTAGCGGGGTATCGAACACCGGGGAGCTGTTTTTT.

The V and J genes are TRBV20-1 and TRBJ2-7, with 10 positions matching TRBD1. This CDR3 is built from 13 residues. The V and J ends lost 4 bases and 4 bases, in that order; junction bases with no gene match: 4. Germline V gene data show CDR1 as DFQATT and CDR2 as SNEGSKA (reference sequence). Written as DNA, the CDR3 is TGCAGTGCTATACCGGGACAGGGGTACGAGCAGTACTTC. The encoded protein is CSAIPGQGYEQYF.

This clonotype was observed at least ten times. CDR3 sequence reads: CASSEGPLSGNTIYF. CDR3 nucleotide sequence: TGTGCCAGCAGTGAAGGACCTCTCTCTGGAAACACCATATATTTT. The chain couples TRBV25-1 to TRBJ1-3; the D is unclear. This CDR3 region has 15 residues. V was pared by 2 bases and J by 0 bases, with 8 bases between. Germline assignment: CDR1 MGHDK and CDR2 SYGVNS. The variable domain in full, completed from reference TRBV25-1 and TRBJ1-3, reads EADIYQTPRYLVIGTGKKITLECSQTMGHDKMYWYQQDPGMELHLIHYSYGVNSTEKGDLSSESTVSRIRTEHFPLTLESARPSHTSQYLCASSEGPLSGNTIYFGEGSWLTVV.

The V and J genes are TRBV10-3 and TRBJ2-3; 12 bases fit TRBD2. Germline V lookup: CDR1 ENHRY, CDR2 SYGVKD. The CDR3 sequence is 17 residues long. J lost 3 bases, V lost 6 bases, and 10 bases had no gene match. CDR3 DNA: TGTGCCATCAGCTCGACTAGCGGGAGAGCGGGGACAGATACGCAGTATTTT. It encodes CAISSTSGRAGTDTQYF.

This clonotype has just a few counts. The chain links TRBV20-1 to TRBJ2-7; D unclear. Germline CDR1 DFQATT, CDR2 SNEGSKA (reference sequence). V was shortened by 3 bases and J by 3 bases, with 9 bases between the two germline ends. This CDR3 is built from 12 residues. CDR3 residues: CSASGSFYEQYF. DNA for the CDR3: TGCAGTGCTAGCGGGTCCTTCTACGAGCAGTACTTC.

Remarks on this clonotype: The junction differs from germline at one of its ends, possibly a read error. The gene calls are TRBV6-2 or TRBV6-3 and TRBJ1-1; D not certain. The CDR3 sequence is 14 residues long. In germline, CDR1 is MNHEY, CDR2 SVGEGT. CDR3 amino acids: CASSYGQLGTEACF. CDR3 bases: TGTGCCAGCAGTTACGGCCAGCTCGGCACTGAAGCTTGCTTT.

This clonotype was recorded a few times. The rearrangement joins TRBV4-3 to TRBJ1-6; D is undetermined. The V and J ends lost 1 base and 0 bases respectively, with 7 bases between them. The CDR3 has 16 residues. Germline V gene lookup returns CDR1 LGHNA and CDR2 YSLEER. The CDR3 coding sequence is TGCGCCAGCAGCCAAGCTCTTAGCTCCTATAATTCACCCCTCCACTTT. This translates into CASSQALSSYNSPLHF.

This clonotype was counted between two and nine times. V is TRBV5-1 and J is TRBJ2-1; 8 bases agree with TRBD2. The CDR3 runs 15 residues. V shed 4 bases and J 10 bases; nucleotides not matched to a gene: 13. Germline CDR1 and CDR2: SGHRS and YFSETQ. The CDR3 protein is CASSLLAGSSGEQFF. The CDR3 DNA reads TGCGCCAGCAGCCTATTAGCGGGATCCTCGGGAGAGCAGTTCTTC.

This clonotype came up many times. This chain joins TRBV18 and TRBJ1-4; D gene ambiguous. The V end lost 4 bases, the J end lost 6 bases, and 9 bases lay between the germline ends. The CDR3 contains 13 residues. Germline CDR1 and CDR2: KGHSH and LQKENI. CDR3 sequence: CASSLERDEKLFF. In DNA form, the CDR3 reads TGTGCCAGCTCACTGGAACGCGATGAAAAACTGTTTTTT.

This chain joins TRBV20-1 and TRBJ1-1; no reliable D call. V was cut by 6 bases and J by 2 bases, with 13 bases left in between. The CDR3 length is 13 residues. CDR1 DFQATT and CDR2 SNEGSKA come from the germline V gene (reference sequence). In DNA, the CDR3 is TGCAGTGCCCCCTCTACAGCTAACACTGAAGCTTTCTTT. Its protein product is CSAPSTANTEAFF.

This clonotype was detected only a few times. The chain combines TRBV18 with TRBJ1-6; 9 bases map to TRBD1. V shed 3 bases and J 10 bases; nucleotides not matched to a gene: 4. This CDR3 spans 14 amino acids. Per the germline V gene, CDR1 is KGHSH and CDR2 is LQKENI. The CDR3 DNA sequence: TGTGCCAGCTCACCCCGGACAGGGGACTCACCCCTCCACTTT. This sequence encodes CASSPRTGDSPLHF.